This is a list of T cell receptor beta chains from one sample in a study of T cells after yellow fever vaccination. TCRdb reprocessed the 5' RACE reads with MiXCR, giving one entry per CDR3 protein. This sample carries around 180,000 distinct CDR3 sequences, approximately 6.2% of them seen once, and the ten largest clones take just under 3%. The sequencing used CD4+ T cells sorted from PBMCs, collected on the day of the first yellow fever vaccination. These receptors all stem from a man between 18 and 35 years old who received the YFV17D yellow fever vaccine. CDR3s include the opening cysteine and the closing phenylalanine or tryptophan. D genes are given only for firm matches. Clone size appears in some rows only: once, few, many, or a class for an expanded clone.

.	.	TRBV20-1	TRBJ2-6	CSATLLTSGQLSGANVLTF	TGCAGTGCTACCCTTCTGACGTCAGGGCAACTCTCTGGGGCCAACGTCCTGACTTTC
.	many	TRBV18	TRBJ2-3	CASSPPLLDTDTQYF	TGTGCCAGCTCACCACCACTTCTGGACACAGATACGCAGTATTTT
TRBD1	many	TRBV6-6	TRBJ2-1	CASSPDRVSEQFF	TGTGCCAGCAGTCCTGACAGGGTGAGTGAGCAGTTCTTC
.	many	TRBV20-1	TRBJ1-2	CSAGDRNYGYTF	TGCAGTGCTGGCGACAGGAACTATGGCTACACCTTC
.	many	TRBV6-1	TRBJ1-2	CASSEVPGIFGGYTF	TGTGCCAGCAGTGAAGTTCCAGGGATCTTTGGTGGCTACACCTTC
TRBD1	many	TRBV10-3	TRBJ1-6	CAISNTYRGNSPLHF	TGTGCCATCAGTAACACGTACAGGGGGAATTCACCCCTCCACTTT
TRBD1	many	TRBV7-2	TRBJ2-1	CASTPGQGFYNEQFF	TGTGCCAGCACCCCAGGACAGGGGTTTTACAATGAGCAGTTCTTC
.	.	TRBV7-2	TRBJ1-2	CASRDRGTASYGYTF	TGTGCCAGCAGAGATAGGGGTACAGCTAGCTATGGCTACACCTTC
TRBD2	.	TRBV15	TRBJ2-3	CATSSAGGRGTTDTQYF	TGTGCCACCAGCAGTGCGGGGGGGCGGGGGACCACAGATACGCAGTATTTT
TRBD1	.	TRBV20-1	TRBJ1-2	CSASTGQTTNYGYTF	TGCAGTGCCAGCACGGGACAGACCACTAACTATGGCTACACCTTC
.	many	TRBV20-1	TRBJ1-5	CSGGRRGVYSNQPQHF	TGCAGTGGGGGACGGCGAGGGGTTTATAGCAATCAGCCCCAGCATTTT
.	many	TRBV12-3/TRBV12-4	TRBJ2-5	CASSPDRRATQYF	TGTGCCAGCAGTCCCGACAGGAGAGCGACCCAGTACTTC
.	many	TRBV27	TRBJ1-1	CASSPTMGRTEAFF	TGTGCCAGCAGCCCTACAATGGGGAGGACCGAAGCTTTCTTT
TRBD1	few	TRBV7-2	TRBJ2-2	CASRGQGRGTGELFF	TGTGCCAGCAGGGGACAGGGGCGGGGCACCGGGGAGCTGTTTTTT
TRBD1	few	TRBV6-5	TRBJ1-1	CASSSQGVATEAFF	TGTGCCAGCAGTTCTCAGGGGGTCGCGACTGAAGCTTTCTTT
TRBD2	.	TRBV20-1	TRBJ2-1	CSARRAGGNEQFF	TGCAGTGCTAGAAGAGCGGGGGGGAATGAGCAGTTCTTC
.	many	TRBV11-2	TRBJ1-1	CASGWNTEAFF	TGTGCCAGCGGGTGGAACACTGAAGCTTTCTTT
.	.	TRBV5-1	TRBJ2-2	CASSLRETGNTGELFF	TGCGCCAGCAGCTTAAGAGAGACAGGGAACACCGGGGAGCTGTTTTTT
.	many	TRBV11-2	TRBJ2-3	CASSLKRVGVGADTQYF	TGTGCCAGCAGCTTAAAAAGGGTCGGCGTCGGTGCAGATACGCAGTATTTT
TRBD2	many	TRBV4-2	TRBJ2-3	CASSHTGTSGTDTQYF	TGTGCCAGCAGCCACACCGGGACTAGCGGCACAGATACGCAGTATTTT
.	.	TRBV5-6	TRBJ2-1	CASSLGQERIF	TGTGCCAGCAGCTTGGGCCAGGAGAGGATCTTC
.	.	TRBV11-2	TRBJ2-3	CASSLTRWVIGTQYF	TGTGCCAGCAGTCTGACTCGATGGGTGATTGGTACGCAGTATTTT
.	many	TRBV5-1	TRBJ2-7	CASSLEGIHEQYF	TGCGCCAGCAGCTTGGAGGGGATCCACGAGCAGTACTTC
.	few	TRBV4-1	TRBJ1-4	CASSQQAQRHEKLFF	TGCGCCAGCAGCCAACAGGCCCAGCGCCATGAAAAACTGTTTTTT
TRBD1	many	TRBV6-2/TRBV6-3	TRBJ2-1	CASSYTLGQGRNEQFF	TGTGCCAGCAGTTACACGCTCGGACAGGGGAGGAATGAGCAGTTCTTC
.	.	TRBV4-2	TRBJ2-5	CASSQDSKTQYF	TGTGCCAGCAGCCAAGATAGCAAGACCCAGTACTTC
TRBD1	.	TRBV7-2	TRBJ2-1	CASSFGQGEYNEQFF	TGTGCCAGCAGCTTCGGACAGGGGGAGTACAATGAGCAGTTCTTC
TRBD1	many	TRBV7-2	TRBJ1-1	CASSRSGGDTEAFF	TGTGCCAGCAGCCGATCAGGGGGCGACACTGAAGCTTTCTTT
TRBD2	many	TRBV20-1	TRBJ2-3	CSATPVAGGEIDTQYF	TGCAGTGCCACTCCCGTAGCGGGGGGCGAGATAGATACGCAGTATTTT
.	.	TRBV21-1	TRBJ1-2	CASSKRPPGHGVAGYTF	TGTGCCAGCAGCAAACGCCCCCCGGGACATGGTGTAGCTGGCTACACCTTC
.	many	TRBV5-6	TRBJ2-3	CASSLSPRTDTQYF	TGTGCCAGCAGCTTGAGTCCCCGCACAGATACGCAGTATTTT
TRBD1	many	TRBV5-1	TRBJ1-4	CASSNRGRDEKLFF	TGCGCCAGCAGCAACAGGGGTCGGGATGAAAAACTGTTTTTT
TRBD1	few	TRBV5-1	TRBJ1-2	CASSLGTGMDGYTF	TGCGCCAGCAGCCTAGGGACAGGGATGGATGGCTACACCTTC
.	.	TRBV3-1	TRBJ1-3	CASSQQQGPGNTIYF	TGTGCCAGCAGCCAACAACAGGGACCAGGAAACACCATATATTTT
TRBD2	many	TRBV7-2	TRBJ2-1	CASSHGLAGGVDEQFF	TGTGCCAGCAGCCACGGCCTAGCGGGGGGCGTGGATGAGCAGTTCTTC
.	few	TRBV7-2	TRBJ1-1	CASSAASSEAFF	TGTGCCAGCAGCGCCGCCTCGTCGGAAGCTTTCTTT
TRBD2	.	TRBV5-1	TRBJ2-3	CASSFGTSSTDTQYF	TGCGCCAGCAGCTTTGGGACTAGCAGCACAGATACGCAGTATTTT
.	many	TRBV4-1	TRBJ2-3	CASSLHGVDTQYF	TGCGCCAGCAGCCTACACGGGGTAGATACGCAGTATTTT
.	many	TRBV6-1	TRBJ2-7	CASRDGQTYEQYF	TGTGCCAGCAGGGACGGACAGACCTACGAGCAGTACTTC
.	few	TRBV11-2	TRBJ1-2	CASSPEGFGYTF	TGTGCCAGCAGTCCGGAGGGGTTCGGCTACACCTTC
.	many	TRBV10-3	TRBJ1-5	CAISESLWGAEPQHF	TGTGCCATCAGTGAGTCGTTGTGGGGGGCCGAGCCCCAGCATTTT
.	many	TRBV6-2/TRBV6-3	TRBJ1-5	CASSFRAENYYSNQPQHF	TGTGCCAGCAGTTTCAGGGCGGAGAATTATTATAGCAATCAGCCCCAGCATTTT
TRBD2	few	TRBV7-2	TRBJ2-1	CASSPQLAGGKEQFF	TGTGCCAGCAGCCCTCAACTAGCGGGGGGTAAAGAGCAGTTCTTC
TRBD1	many	TRBV6-5	TRBJ2-1	CASSYRDRTYNEQFF	TGTGCCAGCAGTTACCGGGACAGGACCTACAATGAGCAGTTCTTC
.	few	TRBV5-1	TRBJ2-2	CASIENANTGELFF	TGCGCCAGCATAGAGAACGCGAACACCGGGGAGCTGTTTTTT
.	many	TRBV21-1	TRBJ1-1	CASSTGEGTEAFF	TGTGCCAGCAGCACTGGGGAAGGGACTGAAGCTTTCTTT
.	.	TRBV3-1	TRBJ2-1	CASSQGTGGGFYNEQFF	TGTGCCAGCAGCCAAGGTACAGGGGGGGGGTTCTACAATGAGCAGTTCTTC
.	few	TRBV7-2	TRBJ2-5	CASSLFFSPGEETQYF	TGTGCCAGCAGCTTATTTTTCAGTCCGGGGGAAGAGACCCAGTACTTC
TRBD2	many	TRBV29-1	TRBJ2-3	CSVDGRRGGTDTQYF	TGCAGCGTAGATGGTCGGCGGGGGGGCACAGATACGCAGTATTTT
.	many	TRBV29-1	TRBJ2-5	CSVPGGSKTQYF	TGCAGCGTTCCCGGGGGCTCCAAGACCCAGTACTTC
TRBD2	.	TRBV27	TRBJ2-2	CASRRLAGAPFFTGELFF	TGTGCCAGCAGGCGACTAGCGGGGGCTCCCTTTTTCACCGGGGAGCTGTTTTTT
.	many	TRBV20-1	TRBJ2-7	CSARDSYEQYF	TGCAGTGCTAGAGACAGCTACGAGCAGTACTTC
TRBD1	.	TRBV29-1	TRBJ1-1	CSVRQGRKSTEAFF	TGCAGCGTACGACAGGGGCGAAAGTCCACTGAAGCTTTCTTT
TRBD2	.	TRBV4-2	TRBJ2-6	CASSPTSGGASGANVLTF	TGTGCCAGCAGCCCGACTAGCGGGGGGGCCTCTGGGGCCAACGTCCTGACTTTC
.	few	TRBV19	TRBJ2-5	CASSIGVVQTQYF	TGTGCCAGTAGTATAGGCGTCGTACAGACCCAGTACTTC
TRBD2	many	TRBV5-1	TRBJ2-1	CASKGSGYSYNEQFF	TGCGCCAGCAAAGGTAGCGGGTACTCCTACAATGAGCAGTTCTTC
.	.	TRBV18	TRBJ1-6	CASSPAGSTDSPLHF	TGTGCCAGCTCACCAGCCGGGTCGACAGATTCACCCCTCCACTTT
.	many	TRBV7-2	TRBJ1-1	CASSLTAADTEAFF	TGTGCCAGCAGCCTCACGGCGGCGGACACTGAAGCTTTCTTT